This T cell receptor beta chain was identified during a study of shared clonotypes between healthy human individuals (dated by TCRdb to the early 2020s). A note on the overall study: The cohort comprised two women and a few men aged 18 to 49 years. To increase sequencing depth and limit assay-specific biases, TCR repertoire library preparation and sequencing were carried out by different laboratories using diverse techniques. The study deeply sequenced blood TCR repertoires of five healthy adults to estimate repertoire size and the extent of clonotype sharing between individuals. Per donor, leukapheresis produced somewhere between about 0.94 and 10 billion PBMCs. For each donor, CD4 naive and CD4 memory were each run on three plates, CD8 naive on two plates, and CD8 memory on one plate.

From a lookup of the germline V gene, CDR1 and CDR2 are KGHSH and LQKENI. The CDR3 goes from the cysteine to the phenylalanine over 13 residues. CDR3 DNA only is kept here, 39 bases in frame from base 1. A distance of 5 bases separates the germline ends of V and J, which lose 3 bases and 0 bases respectively. Notes on this clone: It has no known antigen specificity. There are no base qualities to consult, and no much larger clone falls within one base. The identical CDR3 is also encoded by other nucleotide sequences in the sample.

The investigation overall reported the following: Based on pairwise subsampling, the degree of clonotype sharing among donors was expected to be affected by sequencing depth. Sharing across several donors was observed for around 5% of naive CD4, over 3% of naive CD8, roughly 2.3% of memory CD4, and roughly 0.4% of memory CD8 clonotypes. Only blood was sampled, and tissue TCR repertoires likely differ from those in blood. Rarefaction of sorted-subset datasets indicated incomplete sequencing despite the large sequencing depth. Naive subsets generally had larger estimated clonotype richness than memory subsets. Higher generation probabilities were observed for clonotypes shared by all four sorted-subset donors than for non-shared clonotypes. The small number of donors limited the genetic and exposure-history diversity represented.

Healthy HIV-negative adults with no recently reported acute infections or vaccinations were included as donors. All donors were Caucasian adults living in Nashville, Tennessee, USA. CD4+ T cells were enriched by magnetic negative selection; naive cells were then positively selected on CD45RA, and the negative fraction formed the memory subset. Blood was obtained by leukapheresis, after which PBMCs were separated by Ficoll-Histopaque density gradient centrifugation and cryopreserved in liquid nitrogen vapor phase. Analytical flow cytometry was used to check the purity and quantity of each magnetically sorted T cell population. Genomic DNA was isolated from each sorted fraction and quantified by UV absorbance on a Nanodrop 2000c. Using the deep immunoSEQ assay, TCR CDR3 regions were amplified from genomic DNA by multiplex PCR. Extracted genomic DNA from each cell subset was spread evenly across all wells of several immunoSEQ 96-well plates, with each plate serving as a replicate. Each replicate PCR for sorted subsets received roughly 0.2 ug genomic DNA, equal to about 30,000 T cell genomes. Purified libraries were measured with a Qubit 3.0 fluorometer, size-checked on a Bioanalyzer 2100, and measured again with the KAPA Library Quantification kit. Every immunoSEQ 96-well plate was sequenced on a dedicated single-read 150-cycle Illumina NextSeq 550 flow cell. As for the authors' bioinformatics: Because only junctional sequences without quality scores were contained in the immunoSEQ output, filtering matching that applied to full-length reads could not be performed. To assign V/J genes and CDR3, sequences were annotated against IMGT germline references using PyIR, a Python wrapper for IgBLAST v1.9. Reads were filtered out if the reads had weak V/J assignments (E-value above 1e-6), no CDR3, stop codons, out-of-frame junctions, or ambiguous translated residues. V3J clonotypes were defined by identical inferred V gene, J gene, and CDR3 amino acid sequence. To compute the percentage overlap between repertoires, the number of shared unique clonotypes was divided by the size of the smaller repertoire. Repertoire richness was assessed with RTK rarefaction, the Chao1 estimator, and Recon v2.1 estimates of unobserved clonotypes. For all TCRbeta clonotypes obtained by the gDNA method from a handful of donors, generation probabilities were computed with OLGA. TCRdb stores this immuneACCESS table with in-frame sequences only. Part of the clones is absent; in the studies checked, under half of the shortfall reflects unresolved V genes, and no reason is known for the rest. The V and J calls and clone size were taken over from that table, and D and trimming were inferred from the DNA. This sample gives millions of clones in total; more than 80% of them show up just once. Clones ranked in the top ten supply over 0.12% of the sample.

The sequencing sample was made of naive CD4+ T cells sorted from blood. The cell subset or site label here, explained by the study, means: CD45RA+ positively selected. The origin of this receptor is a man younger than 35 in good health. The chain is assembled from TRBV18 and TRBJ1-1; the D gene cannot be resolved reliably. Here the CDR3 is given as CASSPEMNTEAFF. In nucleotides, the sequence is TGTGCCAGCTCACCGGAAATGAACACTGAAGCTTTCTTT.